Reported below is one TCR beta chain. Which antigen it targets is not known. Counted from cysteine to phenylalanine, this CDR3 has 15 amino acids. Only the protein is on record. To determine HCMV serostatus, a commercial ELISA kit was used to detect HCMV-specific IgG in serum. Peripheral blood mononuclear cells were isolated from blood by Ficoll density gradient centrifugation. The record originates from a study of T cells expressing NK-cell markers (dated by TCRdb to 2018 to 2021). Regarding the research as a whole: In sorted CD3+CD56+NKG2C+, CD3+CD56+NKG2C- and CD3+CD56-NKG2C+ T-cell subsets from eight donors, TCR beta-chain repertoires were profiled. Illumina HiSeq 2000/2500, MiSeq or NextSeq was used to sequence libraries as 2 x 150 bp reads. Of the eight sequenced donors, seven were found to be HCMV-seropositive and one was found to be HCMV-seronegative. The eight sequenced donors were randomly selected healthy volunteers, three men and five women.

Sequenced using an Illumina HiSeq 2000. TCR beta cDNA libraries were made by 5'RACE template switching that added a universal primer site and unique molecular identifiers. Priming for cDNA synthesis came from the TCR beta constant segment, and two successive PCR amplification steps followed. As for the authors' bioinformatics: Reads were demultiplexed and grouped by UMI with MIGEC, and clonotypes were assembled and quantified with MiTCR. Only TCR cDNA sequences supported by at least two reads were kept to exclude erroneous sequences. The tcR package was used for downstream repertoire analysis, and clonotypes were matched across fractions by CDR3 nucleotide sequence plus V segment. VDJmatch was used to annotate antigen specificity against VDJdb, with one amino acid substitution allowed in CDR3. After TCRdb reprocessed the reads, each CDR3 protein sequence was kept as one row, without DNA. The V and J calls and clone size are TCRdb's, not the authors'. The sample's records list about 440,000 distinct CDR3 sequences. The ten biggest clones cover more than 7% of the sample.

Paper-wide results and their limitations: In several donors, the dominant CD3+CD56+NKG2C+ clonotypes ranked among the top 10 CD8+ clonotypes, making up about 1.0-8% of CD8+ T cells. Those dominant clonotypes were again the most abundant among CD3+CD56-NKG2C+ cells in a handful of donors, at roughly 25-60.1%. Whether the expanded NKG2C-expressing T cell clones were specific for HCMV antigens remained unclear.

The sequence links TRBV12-3 or TRBV12-4 to TRBJ2-1; the TCRdb D gene call, TRBD2, has no DNA to confirm it. Sequencing used blood T cells: a sorted CD56 or NKG2C T cell subset, CD4+ or CD8+ T cells, or bulk PBMC T cells (not recorded which). The origin of this receptor is a woman between 18 and 70 years old in good health. This receptor carries the CDR3 CASSFGGRAYNEQFF.